This T cell receptor (beta chain) emerged from a study of blood T cell repertoires in COVID-19. A Seattle source enrolled patients during active infection and followed them longitudinally. In the authors' methods: From reference gene primer amplification, estimates of nucleated cell counts were derived. Only in-frame clones appear in the TCRdb table, and some are missing; sequencing was by immunoSEQ multiplex PCR. The D gene and trimming were derived from the DNA, and the V and J assignments and clone size from that table. The sample carries around 300,000 clones, 86% recorded once. This clone was detected only a few times. CDR1 SNHLY and CDR2 FYNNEI come from the germline V gene. Trimming removed 6 bases from V and 9 bases from J; junction bases left unmatched: 7. The CDR3 covers 14 residues.

The clonotype was recovered from a woman in her 70s with COVID-19, enrolled during active disease. The chain has TRBV2 and TRBJ1-6, with 8 positions matching TRBD1. The sample consisted of peripheral blood. The CDR3 nucleotides are TGTGCCAGCAGACCCGGACAGGGTCCTTCACCCCTCCACTTT. Translating gives CASRPGQGPSPLHF.